The 18 T cell receptor beta chains below come from one sample, sequenced in a study of cytomegalovirus exposure and HLA in healthy donors. PCR involved 60 Vbeta and 13 Jbeta primers. Profiling relied on immunoSEQ multiplex PCR, and the TCRdb table lists in-frame clones only, not all of them. The sample gives about 170,000 clones, roughly 81% of which show up once; about 2.7% is in the top ten. The sequenced sample consisted of PBMCs. Receptor source: a man younger than 40 in good health and CMV-seropositive.

The chain combines TRBV11-1 with TRBJ1-1; a weak D match, TRBD1 (6 bases). The CDR3 consists of 12 residues. Trimming cost V 4 bases and J 3 bases, with 6 bases left between them. CDR1 is SGHAT, CDR2 FQDESV, per germline (reference sequence). This chain's CDR3 is CASSSGDTEAFF. The CDR3 DNA follows: TGTGCCAGCAGCTCAGGGGACACTGAAGCTTTCTTT. Filled out from reference TRBV11-1 and TRBJ1-1, the complete variable domain reads EAEVAQSPRYKITEKSQAVAFWCDPISGHATLYWYRQILGQGPELLVQFQDESVVDDSQLPKDRFSAERLKGVDSTLKIQPAELGDSAMYLCASSSGDTEAFFGQGTRLTVV.

The chain joins TRBV14 to TRBJ2-1; 8 nucleotides align to TRBD2. CDR1 and CDR2 from the germline V gene are SGHDN and FVKESK. V was clipped by 3 bases and J by 5 bases; unmatched bases: 9. The CDR3 sequence is 16 residues long. The CDR3 loop reads CASSHRQLAGDNEQFF. DNA for the CDR3: TGTGCCAGCAGCCATCGCCAGCTAGCGGGCGACAATGAGCAGTTCTTC.

The V call is TRBV6-1, the J call TRBJ2-5, with a possible D match to TRBD1 (5 bases). The J call may be mistaken, given a closer DNA end match to TRBJ2-7. The CDR3 spans 15 residues. Germline values: CDR1 MNHNS, CDR2 SASEGT. CDR3 sequence: CASQPSLDSSYEQYF. The CDR3 DNA reads TGTGCCAGCCAACCCTCTTTAGACAGCTCCTACGAGCAGTACTTC.

The V gene is TRBV6-5, the J gene TRBJ2-3, with D possibly TRBD2 on 5 matching bases. The ends were cut back, 2 bases at V and 0 bases at J, with 9 bases in the middle. Germline lookup yields CDR1 MNHEY and CDR2 SVGAGI. CDR3 size: 15 residues. The CDR3 sequence: CASSYQSGSTDTQYF. The CDR3 DNA reads TGTGCCAGCAGTTACCAAAGCGGTAGCACAGATACGCAGTATTTT.

The table lists this clone with a few counts. This sequence joins TRBV7-3 and TRBJ2-2; no firm D call. Trimming took 5 bases from V and 7 from J, leaving 5 bases between them. Looked up from germline, CDR1 is SGHTA and CDR2 is FQGTGA. The CDR3 is 11 amino acids. The CDR3 DNA is TGTGCCAGCAGCATTAGCGGGGAGCTGTTTTTT. Its protein product is CASSISGELFF.

V and J are TRBV7-3 and TRBJ2-1; TRBD2 matches at 13 bases. Germline lookup yields CDR1 SGHTA and CDR2 FQGTGA. The J segment lost 7 bases and the V segment lost 5 bases, leaving 5 bases of the junction unmatched. The CDR3 is 15 amino acids. CDR3 nucleotides: TGTGCCAGCAGCGCGACTAGCGGGAGGCTTAATGAGCAGTTCTTC. This encodes CASSATSGRLNEQFF.

A note on this clone: Its ends do not fully match the called genes, so a read error is possible. The chain recombines TRBV7-9 with TRBJ2-2, with a tentative D call TRBD1 (5 bases). Germline CDR1 SEHNR, CDR2 FQNEAQ (reference sequence). This CDR3 region has 14 residues. The CDR3, as DNA: TGTTCCAGCAGCTTCGGCAGGGCTACCGGGGAGCTGTTTTTT. This translates into CSSSFGRATGELFF.

V gene TRBV5-6 combines with J gene TRBJ2-6; D possibly corresponds to TRBD2 (5 bases). CDR3 size: 15 residues. The V end lost 2 bases, the J end lost 4 bases, and 10 bases lay between the germline ends. Germline-derived CDR1 and CDR2 are SGHDT and YYEEEE. The CDR3 bases are TGTGCCAGCAGCTTTGGAGGATCAGGGGCCAACGTCCTGACTTTC. It encodes CASSFGGSGANVLTF.

The rearrangement joins TRBV7-8 to TRBJ2-3; possible D gene TRBD2, 6 bases. The length of the CDR3 is 17 residues. V lost 1 base and J lost 3, with 17 bases in between. Germline lookup yields CDR1 SGHVS and CDR2 FQNEAQ. The CDR3, as DNA: TGTGCCAGCAGCTTAGGCCCTCTAACGGGAGAGACAGATACGCAGTATTTT. Translating it yields CASSLGPLTGETDTQYF.

The chain joins TRBV9 to TRBJ2-1, with 8 bases lining up with TRBD2. This CDR3 region has 18 residues. Germline V gene data show CDR1 as SGDLS and CDR2 as YYNGEE. V lost 0 bases and J lost 9; bases outside the gene matches: 17. The CDR3 nucleotides are TGTGCCAGCAGCGTAGCTACGAGGTGGGGTAGCGGGAAGACTGAGCAGTTCTTC. Translation gives CASSVATRWGSGKTEQFF. The complete variable domain, with remaining parts taken from reference TRBV9 and TRBJ2-1, reads DSGVTQTPKHLITATGQRVTLRCSPRSGDLSVYWYQQSLDQGLQFLIQYYNGEERAKGNILERFSAQQFPDLHSELNLSSLELGDSALYFCASSVATRWGSGKTEQFFGPGTRLTVL.

This clone appeared once. This chain joins TRBV7-2 and TRBJ2-7; D is unresolved. This CDR3 spans 13 amino acids. From germline, CDR1 is SGHTA and CDR2 FQGNSA. V was trimmed by 2 bases and J by 3 bases, leaving 8 bases between them. The CDR3 spells CASSLTESYEQYV. CDR3 DNA sequence: TGTGCCAGCAGCTTAACAGAGAGCTACGAGCAGTACGTC.

The gene calls are TRBV18 and TRBJ1-1; no firm D call. Between the trimmed V and J ends, which lost 2 bases and 0 bases, there was a span of 7 bases. Germline V gene sequence: CDR1 KGHSH, CDR2 LQKENI. CDR3 length: 14 amino acids. The CDR3 reads CASSPTQMNTEAFF. The DNA for the CDR3 is TGTGCCAGCTCACCAACACAGATGAACACTGAAGCTTTCTTT.

The chain couples TRBV27 to TRBJ2-1, with D perhaps matching TRBD1 (5 bases). The germline V gene has CDR1 MNHEY and CDR2 SMNVEV (reference sequence). V shed 3 bases and J shed 10 bases, with 16 bases lying between them. This CDR3 contains 14 residues. CDR3 nucleotides: TGTGCCAGCAGTTTTACTTTGGGGCCCATCGAGCAGTTCTTC. This gives the protein CASSFTLGPIEQFF.

This clone has more than one count but fewer than ten. The rearrangement joins TRBV2 to TRBJ2-7; weak D call: TRBD1 (6 bases). Looked up from germline, CDR1 is SNHLY and CDR2 is FYNNEI. This CDR3 has 12 residues. V lost 7 bases, J lost 2 bases, and 9 bases lay in between. Here the CDR3 reads CASTSGAYEQYF. The CDR3 nucleotides read TGTGCCAGCACTTCAGGGGCCTACGAGCAGTACTTC. The whole variable domain, filled in from reference TRBV2 and TRBJ2-7, reads EPEVTQTPSHQVTQMGQEVILRCVPISNHLYFYWYRQILGQKVEFLVSFYNNEISEKSEIFDDQFSVERPDGSNFTLKIRSTKLEDSAMYFCASTSGAYEQYFGPGTRLTVT.

The chain recombines TRBV11-3 with TRBJ2-1; D may be TRBD1 (6 bases). Between the trimmed V and J ends, which lost 4 bases and 2 bases, there was a span of 12 bases. The germline CDR1 and CDR2 sequences are SGHNT and YENEEA. The CDR3 sequence is 15 residues long. CDR3 in amino acids: CASSSVRGTYNEQFF. CDR3 DNA: TGTGCCAGCAGCTCGGTCAGGGGCACCTACAATGAGCAGTTCTTC.

The chain has TRBV6-5 and TRBJ2-2; the match to TRBD2 covers 11 bases. Losses at the gene ends were 0 bases for V and 6 bases for J; bases not matched to a gene: 3. Germline CDR1 is MNHEY and CDR2 is SVGAGI. The CDR3 sequence is 16 residues long. As DNA, the CDR3 is TGTGCCAGCAGTTACTCGGGGACTAGCGGTCCCGGGGAGCTGTTTTTT. Protein: CASSYSGTSGPGELFF.

The J gene is TRBJ1-3, the V gene TRBV4-2, with D unclear. The germline CDR1 and CDR2 sequences are LGHNA and YNFKEQ. With 1 base removed from V and 2 bases from J, the gap between germline ends came to 12 bases. There are 16 residues in the CDR3. In DNA, the CDR3 is TGTGCCAGCAGCCAAGCCCAGCAGGCCGCTGGAAACACCATATATTTT. It translates to CASSQAQQAAGNTIYF.

Note on this clone: An end of the junction does not agree with germline; a read error may underlie this. The CDR3 bases are TGTTCCAGCAGCTCGCGGACTAGCTCTTTAACAGATACGCAGTATTTT. Amino acid sequence: CSSSSRTSSLTDTQYF. This chain links TRBV7-9 with TRBJ2-3, with 8 bases identical to TRBD2. Germline-derived CDR1 and CDR2 are SEHNR and FQNEAQ (reference sequence). This CDR3 has 16 residues.